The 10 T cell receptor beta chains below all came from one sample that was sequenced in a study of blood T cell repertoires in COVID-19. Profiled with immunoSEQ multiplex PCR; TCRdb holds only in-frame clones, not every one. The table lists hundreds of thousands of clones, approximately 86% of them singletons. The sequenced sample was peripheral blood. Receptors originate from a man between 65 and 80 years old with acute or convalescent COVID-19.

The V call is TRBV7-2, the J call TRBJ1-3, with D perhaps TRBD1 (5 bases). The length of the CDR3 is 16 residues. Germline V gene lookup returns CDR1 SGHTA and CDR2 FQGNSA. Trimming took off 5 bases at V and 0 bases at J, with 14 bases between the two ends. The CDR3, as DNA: TGTGCCAGCAGCCTATTGCAGGGACTCTCTGGAAACACCATATATTTT. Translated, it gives CASSLLQGLSGNTIYF.

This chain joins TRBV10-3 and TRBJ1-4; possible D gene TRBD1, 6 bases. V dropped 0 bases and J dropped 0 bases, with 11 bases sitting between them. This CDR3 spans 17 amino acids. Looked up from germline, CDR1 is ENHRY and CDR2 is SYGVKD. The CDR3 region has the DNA TGTGCCATCAGTGAGTCGCAGGGGCGCGCAACTAATGAAAAACTGTTTTTT. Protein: CAISESQGRATNEKLFF.

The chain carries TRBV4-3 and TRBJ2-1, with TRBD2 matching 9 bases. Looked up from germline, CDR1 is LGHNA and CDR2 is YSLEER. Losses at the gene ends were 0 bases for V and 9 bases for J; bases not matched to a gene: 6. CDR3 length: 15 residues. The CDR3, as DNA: TGCGCCAGCAGCCAAGATTTGCTGCGGGGGGGTGAGCAGTTCTTC. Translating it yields CASSQDLLRGGEQFF.

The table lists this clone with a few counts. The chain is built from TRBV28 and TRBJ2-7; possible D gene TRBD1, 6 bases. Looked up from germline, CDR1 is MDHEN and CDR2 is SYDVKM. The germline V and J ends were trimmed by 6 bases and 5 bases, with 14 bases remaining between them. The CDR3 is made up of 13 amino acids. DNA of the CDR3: TGTGCCAGCAGAACTCGGACAGTCAACGAGCAGTACTTC. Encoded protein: CASRTRTVNEQYF.

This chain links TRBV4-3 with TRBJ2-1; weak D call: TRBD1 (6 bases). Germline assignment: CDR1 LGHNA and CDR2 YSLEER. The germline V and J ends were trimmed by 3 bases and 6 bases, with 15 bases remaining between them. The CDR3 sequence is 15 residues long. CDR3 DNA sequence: TGCGCCAGCAGCCAGGGACAAAGAGCTATCAATGAGCAGTTCTTC. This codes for CASSQGQRAINEQFF.

The CDR3 region has the DNA TGCGCCAGCAGTGAATTAGGGAGGGGTACTAAAGCTTTCTTT. Its translation is CASSELGRGTKAFF. The chain links TRBV10-2 to TRBJ1-1; TRBD1 is a possible D gene (5 bases). Germline V gene data show CDR1 as WSHSY and CDR2 as SAAADI. Trimming pared 3 bases from V and 9 bases from J, leaving 17 bases between. CDR3 length: 14 amino acids.

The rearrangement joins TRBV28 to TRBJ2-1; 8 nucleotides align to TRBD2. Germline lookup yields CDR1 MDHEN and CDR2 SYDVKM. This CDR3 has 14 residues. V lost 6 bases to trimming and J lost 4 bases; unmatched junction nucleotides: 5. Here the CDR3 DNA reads TGTGCCAGCAGAAGTAGCGGGGAGTACAATGAGCAGTTCTTC. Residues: CASRSSGEYNEQFF. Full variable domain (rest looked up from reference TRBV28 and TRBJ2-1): DVKVTQSSRYLVKRTGEKVFLECVQDMDHENMFWYRQDPGLGLRLIYFSYDVKMKEKGDIPEGYSVSREKKERFSLILESASTNQTSMYLCASRSSGEYNEQFFGPGTRLTVL.

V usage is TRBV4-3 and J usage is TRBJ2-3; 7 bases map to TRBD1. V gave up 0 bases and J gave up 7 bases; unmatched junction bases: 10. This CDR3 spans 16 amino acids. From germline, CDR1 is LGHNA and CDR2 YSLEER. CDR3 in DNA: TGCGCCAGCAGCCAAGAGTGGAGACAGGGTCGATATACGCAGTATTTT. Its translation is CASSQEWRQGRYTQYF.

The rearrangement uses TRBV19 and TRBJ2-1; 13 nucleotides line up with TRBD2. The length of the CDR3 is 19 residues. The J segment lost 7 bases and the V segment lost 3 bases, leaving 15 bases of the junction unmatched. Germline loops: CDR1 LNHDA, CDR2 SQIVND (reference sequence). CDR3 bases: TGTGCCAGTAGTATCGCTCTCCTACTAGCGGGAGGGCCGTGGAATGAGCAGTTCTTC. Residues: CASSIALLLAGGPWNEQFF. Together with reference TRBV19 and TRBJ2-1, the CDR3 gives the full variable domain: DGGITQSPKYLFRKEGQNVTLSCEQNLNHDAMYWYRQDPGQGLRLIYYSQIVNDFQKGDIAEGYSVSREKKESFPLTVTSAQKNPTAFYLCASSIALLLAGGPWNEQFFGPGTRLTVL.

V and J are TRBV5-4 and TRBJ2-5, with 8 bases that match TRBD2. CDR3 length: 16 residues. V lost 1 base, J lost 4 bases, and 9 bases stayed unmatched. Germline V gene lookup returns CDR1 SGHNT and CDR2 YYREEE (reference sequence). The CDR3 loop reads CASSLKVIAGGETQYF. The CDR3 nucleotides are TGTGCCAGCAGCTTGAAAGTAATTGCGGGAGGAGAGACCCAGTACTTC.